The rows below give T cell receptor beta chains drawn from one sample of a study of monozygotic twins with inflammatory bowel disease. TCRdb reprocessed the 5' RACE reads and keeps a single row for each CDR3 protein, giving no DNA. The data show over 350,000 distinct CDR3 sequences, and the top ten clones hold around 2.6%. Material for sequencing was blood. Receptor source: a human donor with ulcerative colitis or Crohn's disease, or a healthy co-twin of an affected twin (not recorded which). CDR3s include the opening cysteine and the closing phenylalanine or tryptophan. Each record gives: J gene, V gene, CDR3 protein.

>TRBJ2-3|TRBV29-1
CSVEGTSGGADTQYF
>TRBJ2-5|TRBV10-2
CASSESGETQYF
>TRBJ2-7|TRBV12-3/TRBV12-4
CASTLAGGRGSYEQYF
>TRBJ1-5|TRBV4-2
CASPETGNQPQHF
>TRBJ1-1|TRBV18
CASSPREGLNTEAFF
>TRBJ2-1|TRBV6-1
CASSQHLSGSSYNEQFF
>TRBJ1-1|TRBV18
CASSPETGGWTEAFF
>TRBJ2-3|TRBV9
CASSTRAGGSFRSTDTQYF
>TRBJ1-6|TRBV7-2
CASSLGRGNSPLHF
>TRBJ1-2|TRBV7-9
CASSQPSMGGYTF
>TRBJ1-1|TRBV5-1
CASSLDRGVNTEAFF
>TRBJ2-2|TRBV24-1
CATSDGTGHVPGELFF
>TRBJ2-1|TRBV9
CASSYSGGEYNEQFF
>TRBJ2-6|TRBV7-6
CASSLVGGANVLTF
>TRBJ2-1|TRBV6-1
CASTRGGARLDEQFF
>TRBJ2-2|TRBV12-3/TRBV12-4
CASSVTLTGELFF
>TRBJ2-7|TRBV5-1
CASSLEGTGLYEQYF
>TRBJ1-5|TRBV16
CASSQWTGSNQPQQF
>TRBJ1-5|TRBV6-2/TRBV6-3
CASSYATGGSNQPQHF
>TRBJ1-4|TRBV11-2
CASSSGGGHIEANEKLFF
>TRBJ1-5|TRBV19
CASSMGRGGGKDRQPQHF
>TRBJ2-1|TRBV12-3/TRBV12-4
CASSLAIEQFF
>TRBJ2-2|TRBV7-7
CASRKRGGTGELFF
>TRBJ2-7|TRBV20-1
CSARQTGGSEQYF
>TRBJ2-1|TRBV5-1
CASSNKRGGFYNEQFF
>TRBJ2-7|TRBV5-6
CASSSHRIYEQYF
>TRBJ2-5|TRBV20-1
CSARVAGPDETQYF
>TRBJ2-5|TRBV7-2
CASSLQGIRSETQYF
>TRBJ2-1|TRBV29-1
CSYKDDARVPLNEQFF
>TRBJ2-3|TRBV7-9
CASSRGRVDTQYF
>TRBJ2-5|TRBV4-2
CASSQDTAGGSYETQYF
>TRBJ1-4|TRBV6-1
CASSPSPAGEKLFF
>TRBJ1-1|TRBV28
CASSSGHPNTEAFF
>TRBJ2-1|TRBV9
CASSVTISYNEQFF
>TRBJ2-7|TRBV4-3
CASSQMGAGRYEQYF
>TRBJ2-3|TRBV18
CASSPPYGADTQYF
>TRBJ2-3|TRBV11-2
CASSLNPGAPDTQYF
>TRBJ1-6|TRBV7-2
CASSPQTPSSYNSPLHF
>TRBJ2-7|TRBV4-3
CASSQDVISVDYEQYF
>TRBJ2-2|TRBV10-3
CAISESAQGAGELFF
>TRBJ2-1|TRBV15
CATSSRDTYNEQFF
>TRBJ2-3|TRBV24-1
CATSEPTRWDPGGDTQYF
>TRBJ2-2|TRBV5-6
CASSLDMIAGVVTGELFF
>TRBJ2-7|TRBV10-3
CAIAGTPSSYEQYF
>TRBJ2-1|TRBV27
CASSVTSGGPPREFF
>TRBJ2-4|TRBV7-2
CASRGPSGGVDIQYF
>TRBJ1-2|TRBV19
CASNPWAGGVNYGYTF
>TRBJ2-7|TRBV15
CATSRARGEQYF
>TRBJ1-3|TRBV5-1
CASSPTDSPGNTIYF
>TRBJ2-7|TRBV6-1
CASSPSGRAFSYEQYF
>TRBJ2-5|TRBV24-1
CATSDPGTEWETQYF
>TRBJ2-2|TRBV20-1
CSASLTRWNTGELFF
>TRBJ2-7|TRBV6-5
CASSFPGQGREQYF
>TRBJ1-1|TRBV28
CASTKALNTEAFF
>TRBJ2-2|TRBV27
CASSPIGPGTGGTGELFF
>TRBJ2-7|TRBV6-4
CASSDGTGGACYEQYF
>TRBJ2-1|TRBV2
CASSERQGPGLFF
>TRBJ1-4|TRBV20-1
CSARDGSATNEKLFF
>TRBJ2-7|TRBV20-1
CSAGDTGTTYEQYF
>TRBJ1-3|TRBV7-9
CASSLGQPGSGNTIYF